The 13 T cell receptor beta chains below were found in one sample sequenced in a study of blood T cell repertoires in COVID-19. Sequenced by immunoSEQ multiplex PCR; TCRdb stores in-frame clones only, minus some. The top ten hold less than 4% of the sample, which has 150,000 or so clones, 65% to 85% seen once. The sequenced sample was peripheral blood. These TCRs come from a woman in her fifties or sixties with acute or convalescent COVID-19.

This chain uses TRBV15 with TRBJ2-1; possible D gene TRBD1, 6 bases. V was trimmed by 3 bases and J by 2 bases, leaving 14 bases between them. CDR3 length: 16 residues. The germline CDR1 and CDR2 sequences are LNHNV and YYDKDF (reference sequence). CDR3 in amino acids: CATSSDTRGAYNEQFF. CDR3 bases: TGTGCCACCAGCAGCGACACCAGGGGAGCCTACAATGAGCAGTTCTTC.

The chain couples TRBV30 to TRBJ1-1; 10 bases agree with TRBD1. The CDR3 length is 14 residues. V shed 3 bases, J shed 5 bases, and the junction held 6 bases outside the gene matches. Germline V gene lookup returns CDR1 GTSNPN and CDR2 SVGIG (reference sequence). DNA of the CDR3: TGTGCCTGGAGCCGGGACAGGGGACGAACTGAAGCTTTCTTT. This translates into CAWSRDRGRTEAFF.

The V call is TRBV28, the J call TRBJ2-2; possible D gene TRBD1, 8 bases. The CDR3 totals 17 residues. V shed 5 bases and J shed 4 bases, with 20 bases lying between them. Germline V CDR1 and CDR2: MDHEN, SYDVKM. The CDR3 loop is CASSPPTGGGSTGELFF. The CDR3 DNA reads as TGTGCCAGCAGTCCACCCACAGGGGGGGGGAGCACCGGGGAGCTGTTTTTT. The entire variable domain, with the rest obtained from reference TRBV28 and TRBJ2-2, is as follows: DVKVTQSSRYLVKRTGEKVFLECVQDMDHENMFWYRQDPGLGLRLIYFSYDVKMKEKGDIPEGYSVSREKKERFSLILESASTNQTSMYLCASSPPTGGGSTGELFFGEGSRLTVL.

The V gene is TRBV5-1, the J gene TRBJ1-1, with unresolved D. This CDR3 has 13 residues. Trimming stripped 1 base from V and 1 base from J, with 5 bases between. Germline CDR1 is SGHRS and CDR2 is YFSETQ. The DNA of the CDR3 is TGCGCCAGCAGCTTGACTGGGAACACTGAAGCTTTCTTT. Translated: CASSLTGNTEAFF. Full variable domain (outside the CDR3, taken from reference TRBV5-1 and TRBJ1-1): KAGVTQTPRYLIKTRGQQVTLSCSPISGHRSVSWYQQTPGQGLQFLFEYFSETQRNKGNFPGRFSGRQFSNSRSEMNVSTLELGDSALYLCASSLTGNTEAFFGQGTRLTVV.

The chain carries TRBV5-1 and TRBJ1-2; D ambiguous. The CDR3 contains 13 residues. The V gene lost 4 bases and the J gene lost 5 bases, with 12 bases spanning the gap. The V gene's germline CDR1 is SGHRS and CDR2 YFSETQ. CDR3 protein: CASSIERGYGYTF. CDR3 nucleotide sequence: TGCGCCAGCAGCATCGAGCGAGGTTATGGCTACACCTTC.

The rearrangement uses TRBV18 and TRBJ2-7; maybe TRBD2 (5 bases). Trimming took 8 bases from V and 2 from J, leaving 16 bases between them. Looked up from germline, CDR1 is KGHSH and CDR2 is LQKENI. The CDR3 has 14 residues. The CDR3 sequence: CASRDPGNTYEQYF. CDR3 DNA: TGTGCCAGCCGCGATCCCGGGAACACCTACGAGCAGTACTTC.

This clone has a handful of counts. This chain connects TRBV28 to TRBJ1-2; 8 nucleotides line up with TRBD1. Germline V gives CDR1 MDHEN, CDR2 SYDVKM. The CDR3 is 16 amino acids. The junction had 10 bases not matched to a gene; V was cut back by 6 bases and J by 1 base. CDR3 nucleotides: TGTGCCAGCAGCCAAATCCTCACAGGGGGTAACTATGGCTACACCTTC. Its translation: CASSQILTGGNYGYTF.

V and J are TRBV19 and TRBJ2-7, with D possibly TRBD1 on 6 matching bases. Deletions cut 4 bases from V and 7 bases from J, with 20 bases between. CDR1 is LNHDA and CDR2 is SQIVND in the germline V gene (reference sequence). This CDR3 comprises 15 residues. CDR3 nucleotides: TGTGCCAGTAGTACCCCGGACAGAGGTTACGAAGAGCAGTACTTC. It codes for CASSTPDRGYEEQYF.

This chain uses TRBV4-3 with TRBJ2-3, with a possible D match to TRBD2 (5 bases). The CDR3 is 15 residues long. The ends were cut back, 0 bases at V and 6 bases at J, with 13 bases in the middle. Per the germline V gene, CDR1 is LGHNA and CDR2 is YSLEER. In DNA form, the CDR3 reads TGCGCCAGCAGCCAAGATAAACTAGACTCCGATACGCAGTATTTT. Translated, it gives CASSQDKLDSDTQYF.

The V gene is TRBV24-1, the J gene TRBJ1-1; 7 bases match TRBD1. V was clipped by 3 bases and J by 5 bases; unmatched bases: 5. Germline V gene data show CDR1 as KGHDR and CDR2 as SFDVKD. The CDR3 runs to 14 residues. The CDR3 DNA reads TGTGCCACCAGTGATAATACAGGGGATACTGAAGCTTTCTTT. It is translated as CATSDNTGDTEAFF.

The rearrangement links TRBV5-1 to TRBJ2-7; 8 bases fit TRBD1. Germline V gene sequence: CDR1 SGHRS, CDR2 YFSETQ. The junction had 6 bases not matched to a gene; V was cut back by 3 bases and J by 4 bases. The CDR3 has 14 residues. The CDR3: CASSSQTGVYEQYF. CDR3 sequence (DNA): TGCGCCAGCAGCTCCCAGACAGGGGTGTACGAGCAGTACTTC.

The chain carries TRBV5-5 and TRBJ2-3; D remains ambiguous. There are 14 residues in the CDR3. Germline V gene sequence: CDR1 SGHKS, CDR2 YYEKEE (reference sequence). Trimming took off 3 bases at V and 5 bases at J, with 13 bases between the two ends. The CDR3: CASSSSAIGDTQYF. The CDR3 nucleotides read TGTGCCAGCAGCTCAAGCGCTATCGGAGATACGCAGTATTTT.

The chain employs TRBV6-5 and TRBJ2-7; TRBD2 matches 12 bases. The junction had 6 bases not matched to a gene; V was cut back by 6 bases and J by 3 bases. Germline lookup yields CDR1 MNHEY and CDR2 SVGAGI. The CDR3 has 15 residues. The CDR3 region has the DNA TGTGCCAGCAGGTCCTGGACTAGCGGGAACTACGAGCAGTACTTC. It translates to CASRSWTSGNYEQYF.